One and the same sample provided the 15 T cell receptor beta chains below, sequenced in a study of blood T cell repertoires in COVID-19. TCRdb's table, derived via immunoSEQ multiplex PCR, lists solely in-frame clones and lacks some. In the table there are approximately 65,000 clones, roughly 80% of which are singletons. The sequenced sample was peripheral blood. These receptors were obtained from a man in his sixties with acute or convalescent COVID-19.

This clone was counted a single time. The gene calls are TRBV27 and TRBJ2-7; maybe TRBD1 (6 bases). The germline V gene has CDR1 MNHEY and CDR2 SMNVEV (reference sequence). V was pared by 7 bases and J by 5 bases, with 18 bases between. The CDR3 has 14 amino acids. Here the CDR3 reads CASKRLDSRDEQYF. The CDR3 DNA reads TGTGCCAGCAAGCGATTGGACAGTAGAGACGAGCAGTACTTC.

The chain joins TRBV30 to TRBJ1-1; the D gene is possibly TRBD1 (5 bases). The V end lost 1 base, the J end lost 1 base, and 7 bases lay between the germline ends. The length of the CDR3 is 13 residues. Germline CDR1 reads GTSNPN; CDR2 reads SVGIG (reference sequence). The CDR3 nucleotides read TGTGCCTGGAGTGCAGGGCGGAACACTGAAGCTTTCTTT. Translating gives CAWSAGRNTEAFF.

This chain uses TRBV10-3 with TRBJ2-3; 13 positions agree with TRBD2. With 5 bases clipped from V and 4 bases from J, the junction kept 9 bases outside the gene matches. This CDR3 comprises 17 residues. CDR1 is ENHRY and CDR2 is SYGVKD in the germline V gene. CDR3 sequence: CAISPAGTSGMSDTQYF. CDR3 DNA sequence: TGTGCCATCAGTCCAGCCGGGACTAGCGGGATGTCAGATACGCAGTATTTT.

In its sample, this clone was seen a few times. Here the CDR3 reads CASSLGQYSNQPQHF. In DNA, the CDR3 is TGTGCCAGCAGCCTGGGACAGTATAGCAATCAGCCCCAGCATTTT. The chain employs TRBV3-1 (or the pseudogene TRBV3-2) and TRBJ1-5; 7 bases map to TRBD1. V lost 4 bases, J lost 0 bases, and 3 bases stayed unmatched. The CDR3 is made up of 15 amino acids. Germline assignment: CDR1 LGHDT and CDR2 YNNKEL (reference sequence).

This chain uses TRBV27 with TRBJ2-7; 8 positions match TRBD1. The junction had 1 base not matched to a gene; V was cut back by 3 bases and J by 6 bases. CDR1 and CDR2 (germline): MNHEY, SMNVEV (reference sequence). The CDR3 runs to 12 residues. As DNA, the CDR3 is TGTGCCAGCAGTTTTGACAGGGGCGAGCAGTACTTC. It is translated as CASSFDRGEQYF.

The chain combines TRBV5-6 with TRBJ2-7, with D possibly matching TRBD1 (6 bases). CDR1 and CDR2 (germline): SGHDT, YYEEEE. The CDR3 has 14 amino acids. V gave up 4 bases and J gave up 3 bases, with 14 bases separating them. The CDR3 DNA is TGTGCCAGCAGCCTACAGGGTCCTTACTACGAGCAGTACTTC. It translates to CASSLQGPYYEQYF.

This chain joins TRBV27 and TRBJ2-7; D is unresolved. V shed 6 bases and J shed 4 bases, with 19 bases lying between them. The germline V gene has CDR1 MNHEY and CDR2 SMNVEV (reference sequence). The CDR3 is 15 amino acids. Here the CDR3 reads CASSTYSPILYEQYF. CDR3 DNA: TGTGCCAGCAGCACCTACTCCCCAATCCTATACGAGCAGTACTTC.

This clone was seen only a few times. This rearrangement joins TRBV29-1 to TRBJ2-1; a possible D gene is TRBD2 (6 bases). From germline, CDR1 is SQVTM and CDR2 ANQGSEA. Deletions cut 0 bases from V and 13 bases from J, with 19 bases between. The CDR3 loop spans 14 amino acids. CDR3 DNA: TGCAGCGTTGAAGATCTAGGCACTGGGACTGCTCAGTTCTTC. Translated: CSVEDLGTGTAQFF.

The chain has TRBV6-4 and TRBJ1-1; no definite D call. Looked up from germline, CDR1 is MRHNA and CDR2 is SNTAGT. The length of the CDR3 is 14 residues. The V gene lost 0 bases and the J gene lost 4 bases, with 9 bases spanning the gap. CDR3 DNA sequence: TGTGCCAGCAGTGACTCGGCGGTTTCCACTGAAGCTTTCTTT. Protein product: CASSDSAVSTEAFF.

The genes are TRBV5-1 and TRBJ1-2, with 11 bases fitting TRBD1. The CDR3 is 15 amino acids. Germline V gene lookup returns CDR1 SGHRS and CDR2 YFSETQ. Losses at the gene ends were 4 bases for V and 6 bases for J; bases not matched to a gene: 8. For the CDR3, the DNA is TGCGCCAGCAGCGTGGACAGGGGGCCAGGTGATGGCTACACCTTC. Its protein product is CASSVDRGPGDGYTF.

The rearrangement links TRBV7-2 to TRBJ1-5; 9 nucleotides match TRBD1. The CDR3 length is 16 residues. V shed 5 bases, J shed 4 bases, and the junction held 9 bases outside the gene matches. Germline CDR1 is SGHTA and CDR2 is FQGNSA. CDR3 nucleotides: TGTGCCAGCAGCCAGATGTCCGGGACAGGGAATCAGCCCCAGCATTTT. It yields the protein CASSQMSGTGNQPQHF.

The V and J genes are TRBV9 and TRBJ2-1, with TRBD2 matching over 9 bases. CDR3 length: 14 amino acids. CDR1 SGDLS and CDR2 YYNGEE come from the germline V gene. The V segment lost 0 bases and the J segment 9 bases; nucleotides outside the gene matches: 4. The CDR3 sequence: CASSVENSGSEQFF. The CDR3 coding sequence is TGTGCCAGCAGCGTAGAAAATAGCGGGAGTGAGCAGTTCTTC.

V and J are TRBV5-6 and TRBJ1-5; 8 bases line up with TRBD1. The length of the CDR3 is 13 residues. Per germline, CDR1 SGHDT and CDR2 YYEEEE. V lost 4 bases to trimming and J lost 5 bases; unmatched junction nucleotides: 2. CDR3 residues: CASSVTGDQPQHF. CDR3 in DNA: TGTGCCAGCAGCGTGACAGGGGATCAGCCCCAGCATTTT.

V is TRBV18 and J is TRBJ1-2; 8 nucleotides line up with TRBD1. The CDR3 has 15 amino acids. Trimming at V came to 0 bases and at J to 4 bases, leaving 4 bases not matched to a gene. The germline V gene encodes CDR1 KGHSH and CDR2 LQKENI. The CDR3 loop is CASSPPGQDVYGYTF. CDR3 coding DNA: TGTGCCAGCTCACCACCGGGACAGGACGTCTATGGCTACACCTTC.

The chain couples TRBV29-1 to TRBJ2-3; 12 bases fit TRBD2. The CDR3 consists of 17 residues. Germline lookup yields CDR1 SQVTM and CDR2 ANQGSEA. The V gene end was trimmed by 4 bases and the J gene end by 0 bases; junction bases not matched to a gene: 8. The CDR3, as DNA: TGCAGCGTTGTAGTTCTAGCGGGAGGGCCTAGCACAGATACGCAGTATTTT. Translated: CSVVVLAGGPSTDTQYF.